This TCR beta chain was found in a study of human T cells and chemical hapten exposure. Total RNA was isolated from whole blood that had not been fractionated. What the library attached to individual cDNA molecules were unique molecular identifiers. TCRdb passed the 5' RACE reads through MiXCR, listing each CDR3 protein once. The sample has 110,000 or so distinct CDR3 sequences, around a fifth seen once. V was clipped by 3 bases and J by 4 bases, with 10 bases between them. CDR1 is MDHEN and CDR2 is SYDVKM in the germline V gene. The CDR3 runs 13 residues. Study-wide results and limits: With regard to DPC sensitization, TCRs above 1 in 1000 frequency did not change.

Note on this clonotype: The antigen is unknown.

This chain connects TRBV28 to TRBJ2-7; D gene unclear. This receptor was obtained from a human donor in good health. The CDR3 protein is CASSFQPAYEQYF. CDR3 nucleotide sequence: TGTGCCAGCAGTTTTCAGCCTGCGTACGAGCAGTACTTC.